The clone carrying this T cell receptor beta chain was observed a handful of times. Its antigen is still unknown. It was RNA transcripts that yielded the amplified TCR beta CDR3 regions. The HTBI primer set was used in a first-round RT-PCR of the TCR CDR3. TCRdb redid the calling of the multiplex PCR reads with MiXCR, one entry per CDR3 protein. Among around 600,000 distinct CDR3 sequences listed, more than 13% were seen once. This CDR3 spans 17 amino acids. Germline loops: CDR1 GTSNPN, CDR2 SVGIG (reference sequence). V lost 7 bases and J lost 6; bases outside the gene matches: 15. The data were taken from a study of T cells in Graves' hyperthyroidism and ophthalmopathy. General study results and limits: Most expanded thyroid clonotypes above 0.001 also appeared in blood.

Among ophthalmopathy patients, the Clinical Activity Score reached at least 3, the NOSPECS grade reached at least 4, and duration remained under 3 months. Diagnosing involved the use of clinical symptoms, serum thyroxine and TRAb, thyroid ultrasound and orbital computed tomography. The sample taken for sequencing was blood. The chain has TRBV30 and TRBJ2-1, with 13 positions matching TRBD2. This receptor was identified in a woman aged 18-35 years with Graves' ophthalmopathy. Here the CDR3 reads CASDGIGTSGIGNEQFF. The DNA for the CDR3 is TGTGCCTCCGACGGAATCGGGACTAGCGGGATAGGCAATGAGCAGTTCTTC.